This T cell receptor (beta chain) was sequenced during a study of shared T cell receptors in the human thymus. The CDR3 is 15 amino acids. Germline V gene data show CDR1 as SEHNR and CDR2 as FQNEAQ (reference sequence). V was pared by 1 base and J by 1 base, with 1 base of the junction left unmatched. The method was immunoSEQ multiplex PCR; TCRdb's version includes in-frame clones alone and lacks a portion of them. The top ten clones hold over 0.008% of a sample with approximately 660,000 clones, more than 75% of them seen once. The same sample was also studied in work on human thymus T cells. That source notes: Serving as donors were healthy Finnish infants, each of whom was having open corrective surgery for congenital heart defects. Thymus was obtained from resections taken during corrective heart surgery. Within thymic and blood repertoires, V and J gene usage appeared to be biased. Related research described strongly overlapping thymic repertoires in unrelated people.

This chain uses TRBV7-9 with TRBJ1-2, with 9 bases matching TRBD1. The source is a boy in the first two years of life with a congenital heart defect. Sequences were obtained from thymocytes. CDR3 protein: CASSLVDRGNYGYTF. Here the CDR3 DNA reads TGTGCCAGCAGCTTAGTGGACAGGGGTAACTATGGCTACACCTTC.